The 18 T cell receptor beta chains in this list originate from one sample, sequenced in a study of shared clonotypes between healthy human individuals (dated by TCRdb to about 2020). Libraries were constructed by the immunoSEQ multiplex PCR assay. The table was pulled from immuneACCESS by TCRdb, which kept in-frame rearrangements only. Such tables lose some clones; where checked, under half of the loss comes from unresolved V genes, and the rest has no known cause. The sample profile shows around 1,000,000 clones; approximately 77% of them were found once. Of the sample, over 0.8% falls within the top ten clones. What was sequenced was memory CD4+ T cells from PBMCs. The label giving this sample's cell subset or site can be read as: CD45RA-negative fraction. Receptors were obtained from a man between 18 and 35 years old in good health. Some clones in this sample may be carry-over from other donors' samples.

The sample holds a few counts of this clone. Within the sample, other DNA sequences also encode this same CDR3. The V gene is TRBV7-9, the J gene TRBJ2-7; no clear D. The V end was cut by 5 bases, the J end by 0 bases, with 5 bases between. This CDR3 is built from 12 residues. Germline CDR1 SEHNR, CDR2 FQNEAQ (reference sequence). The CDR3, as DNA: TGTGCCAGCAGCCTGAGCTCCTACGAGCAGTACTTC. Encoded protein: CASSLSSYEQYF.

This CDR3 reads CASSLVQGETQYF. CDR3 coding DNA: TGTGCCAGCAGCTTAGTCCAGGGAGAGACCCAGTACTTC. The chain links TRBV11-1 to TRBJ2-5; D may be TRBD1 (5 bases). Deletions cut 1 base from V and 4 bases from J, with 7 bases between. The CDR3 spans 13 residues. CDR1 is SGHAT and CDR2 is FQDESV in the germline V gene (reference sequence). Full variable domain (outside the CDR3, taken from reference TRBV11-1 and TRBJ2-5): EAEVAQSPRYKITEKSQAVAFWCDPISGHATLYWYRQILGQGPELLVQFQDESVVDDSQLPKDRFSAERLKGVDSTLKIQPAELGDSAMYLCASSLVQGETQYFGPGTRLLVL.

CDR3 protein: CAISDKQGGEQYF. CDR3 DNA: TGTGCCATCAGTGATAAACAGGGTGGCGAGCAGTACTTC. V usage is TRBV10-3 and J usage is TRBJ2-7, with a weak D call TRBD1 (6 bases). Germline CDR1 reads ENHRY; CDR2 reads SYGVKD. The ends were cut back, 3 bases at V and 6 bases at J, with 12 bases in the middle. There are 13 residues in the CDR3.

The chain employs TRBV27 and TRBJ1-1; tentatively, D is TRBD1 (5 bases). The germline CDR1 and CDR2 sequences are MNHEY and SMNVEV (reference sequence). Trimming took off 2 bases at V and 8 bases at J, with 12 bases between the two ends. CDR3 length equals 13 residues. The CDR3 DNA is TGTGCCAGCAGTTTACAGTTGGGGCGAGAAGCTTTCTTT. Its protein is CASSLQLGREAFF.

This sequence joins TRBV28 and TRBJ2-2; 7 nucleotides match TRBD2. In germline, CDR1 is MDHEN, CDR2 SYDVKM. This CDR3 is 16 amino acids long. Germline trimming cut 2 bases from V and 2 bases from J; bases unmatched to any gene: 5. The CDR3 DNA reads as TGTGCCAGCAGTTTAATAGCGGGCGTTAACACCGGGGAGCTGTTTTTT. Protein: CASSLIAGVNTGELFF.

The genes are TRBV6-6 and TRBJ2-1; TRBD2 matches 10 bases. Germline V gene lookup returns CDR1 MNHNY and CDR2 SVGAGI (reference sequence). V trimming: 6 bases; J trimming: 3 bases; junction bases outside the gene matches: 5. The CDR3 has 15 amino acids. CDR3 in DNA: TGTGCCAGCAGCAGACTAGCGGGCCTCTACAATGAGCAGTTCTTC. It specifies CASSRLAGLYNEQFF.

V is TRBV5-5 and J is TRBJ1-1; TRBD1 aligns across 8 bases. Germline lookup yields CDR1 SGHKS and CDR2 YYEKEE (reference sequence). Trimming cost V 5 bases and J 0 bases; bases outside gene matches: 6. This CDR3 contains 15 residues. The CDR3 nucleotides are TGTGCCAGCAGAGGGACAGGAACCATGAACACTGAAGCTTTCTTT. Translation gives CASRGTGTMNTEAFF. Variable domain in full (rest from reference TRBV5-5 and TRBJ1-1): DAGVTQSPTHLIKTRGQQVTLRCSPISGHKSVSWYQQVLGQGPQFIFQYYEKEERGRGNFPDRFSARQFPNYSSELNVNALLLGDSALYLCASRGTGTMNTEAFFGQGTRLTVV.

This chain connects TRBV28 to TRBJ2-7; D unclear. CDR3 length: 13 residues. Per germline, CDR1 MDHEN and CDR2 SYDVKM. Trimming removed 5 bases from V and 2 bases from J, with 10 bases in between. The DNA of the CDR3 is TGTGCCAGCAGTACATCCGGGCCCTACGAGCAGTACTTC. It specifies CASSTSGPYEQYF.

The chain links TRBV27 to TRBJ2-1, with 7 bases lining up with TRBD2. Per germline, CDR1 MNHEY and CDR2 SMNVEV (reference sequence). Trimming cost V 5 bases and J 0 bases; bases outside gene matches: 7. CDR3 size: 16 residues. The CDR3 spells CASSPSLAASYNEQFF. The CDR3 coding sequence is TGTGCCAGCAGTCCCTCCCTAGCGGCCTCCTACAATGAGCAGTTCTTC.

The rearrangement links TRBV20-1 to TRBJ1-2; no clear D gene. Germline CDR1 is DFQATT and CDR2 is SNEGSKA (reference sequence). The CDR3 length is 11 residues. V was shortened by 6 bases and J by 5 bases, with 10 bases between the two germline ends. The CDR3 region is CSARNGYGYTF. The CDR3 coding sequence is TGCAGTGCCCGCAACGGGTATGGCTACACCTTC.

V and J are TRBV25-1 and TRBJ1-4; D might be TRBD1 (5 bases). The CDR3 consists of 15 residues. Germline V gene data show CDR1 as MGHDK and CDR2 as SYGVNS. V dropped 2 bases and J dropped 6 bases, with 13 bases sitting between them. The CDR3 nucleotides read TGTGCCAGCAGTGAAATGGGACGAGGCGATGAAAAACTGTTTTTT. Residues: CASSEMGRGDEKLFF.

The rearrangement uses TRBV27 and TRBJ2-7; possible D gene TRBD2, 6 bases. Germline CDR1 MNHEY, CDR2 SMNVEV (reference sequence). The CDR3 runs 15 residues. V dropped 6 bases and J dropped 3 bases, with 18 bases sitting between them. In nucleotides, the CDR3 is TGTGCCAGCAGAGTCCGGGGACTGGAAAACTACGAGCAGTACTTC. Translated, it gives CASRVRGLENYEQYF.

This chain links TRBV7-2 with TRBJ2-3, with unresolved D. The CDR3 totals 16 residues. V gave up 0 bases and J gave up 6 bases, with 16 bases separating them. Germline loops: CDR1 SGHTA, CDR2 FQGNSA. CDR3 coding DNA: TGTGCCAGCAGCTTAGCGAGATCAAAGATTCTTGATACGCAGTATTTT. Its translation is CASSLARSKILDTQYF.

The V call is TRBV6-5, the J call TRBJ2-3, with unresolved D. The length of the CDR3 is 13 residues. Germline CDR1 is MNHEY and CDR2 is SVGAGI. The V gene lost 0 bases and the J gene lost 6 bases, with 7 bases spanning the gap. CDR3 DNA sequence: TGTGCCAGCAGTTACTCCCAGTGGGATACGCAGTATTTT. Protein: CASSYSQWDTQYF.

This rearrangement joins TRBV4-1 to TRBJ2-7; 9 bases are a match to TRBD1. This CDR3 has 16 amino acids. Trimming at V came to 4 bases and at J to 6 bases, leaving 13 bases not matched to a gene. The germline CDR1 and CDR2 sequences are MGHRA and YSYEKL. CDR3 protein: CASSLFGGTGMSEQYF. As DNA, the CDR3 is TGCGCCAGCAGCCTCTTTGGCGGGACAGGGATGTCCGAGCAGTACTTC.

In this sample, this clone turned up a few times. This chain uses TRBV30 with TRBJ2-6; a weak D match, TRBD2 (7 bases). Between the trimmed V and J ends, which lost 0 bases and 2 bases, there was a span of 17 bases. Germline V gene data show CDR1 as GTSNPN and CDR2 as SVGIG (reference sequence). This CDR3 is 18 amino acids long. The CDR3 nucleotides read TGTGCCTGGAGTGTGCCTCAGGGGAGGGTCGCTGGGGCCAACGTCCTGACTTTC. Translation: CAWSVPQGRVAGANVLTF. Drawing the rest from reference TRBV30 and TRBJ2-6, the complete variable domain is SQTIHQWPATLVQPVGSPLSLECTVEGTSNPNLYWYRQAAGRGLQLLFYSVGIGQISSEVPQNLSASRPQDRQFILSSKKLLLSDSGFYLCAWSVPQGRVAGANVLTFGAGSRLTVL.

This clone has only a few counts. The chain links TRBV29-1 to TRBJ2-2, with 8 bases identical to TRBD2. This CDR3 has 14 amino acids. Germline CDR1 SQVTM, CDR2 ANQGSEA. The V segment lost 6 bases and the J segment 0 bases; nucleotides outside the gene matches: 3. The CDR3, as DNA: TGCAGCGTCCAACTAGCGGCGAACACCGGGGAGCTGTTTTTT. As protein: CSVQLAANTGELFF.

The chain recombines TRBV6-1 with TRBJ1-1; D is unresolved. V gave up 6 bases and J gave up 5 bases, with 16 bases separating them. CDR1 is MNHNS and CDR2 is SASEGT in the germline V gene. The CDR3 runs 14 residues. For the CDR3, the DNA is TGTGCCAGCAGATTAGGACGGGATCGGACTGAAGCTTTCTTT. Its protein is CASRLGRDRTEAFF.